A single sample gave rise to the 10 T cell receptor beta chains below, sequenced in a study of Ad26.COV2.S vaccination and SARS-CoV-2 variants. Method: immunoSEQ multiplex PCR; TCRdb's copy keeps in-frame clones and lacks some. The repertoire includes around 250,000 clones, roughly nine tenths of them detected once, and roughly 3% sits in the top ten. Sample treatment: some 20 received Ad26.COV2.S at low or high dose, single or two shots; several received placebo; per-sample allocation not given. At day 63 after the first vaccine or placebo injection, samples were drawn. The sample was peripheral blood, taken in a trial of Ad26.COV2.S vaccine versus placebo. Receptor source: a person aged 18-60 years who received the Ad26.COV2.S COVID-19 vaccine or a placebo.

The chain is built from TRBV10-3 and TRBJ1-5; no definite D call. The CDR3 sequence is 13 residues long. Germline assignment: CDR1 ENHRY and CDR2 SYGVKD. Trimming shortened V by 8 bases and J by 2 bases, and 10 bases separated the two germline ends. The CDR3 sequence: CAIRERGNQPQHF. CDR3 in DNA: TGTGCCATCCGGGAGCGGGGCAATCAGCCCCAGCATTTT.

The genes are TRBV5-1 and TRBJ1-3, with a weak D call TRBD1 (5 bases). V was clipped by 4 bases and J by 4 bases, with 15 bases between them. Germline CDR1 and CDR2: SGHRS and YFSETQ. The CDR3 consists of 15 residues. CDR3 coding DNA: TGCGCCAGCAGCCCCGGGGCGAACGTAGGAAACACCATATATTTT. Residues: CASSPGANVGNTIYF.

The chain combines TRBV11-2 with TRBJ1-4; D unresolved. The CDR3 is 13 residues long. Trimming left V 6 bases short and J 8 bases short, with 13 bases between. CDR1 and CDR2 (germline): SGHAT, FQNNGV. CDR3 coding DNA: TGTGCCAGCAGTAAAAGGGTCGAGGAAAAACTGTTTTTT. It is translated as CASSKRVEEKLFF.

V usage is TRBV19 and J usage is TRBJ1-1; 8 positions agree with TRBD1. Germline trimming cut 3 bases from V and 5 bases from J; bases unmatched to any gene: 5. Germline-derived CDR1 and CDR2 are LNHDA and SQIVND (reference sequence). The CDR3 totals 14 residues. CDR3 DNA sequence: TGTGCCAGTAGTATCACAGGGGGAAGGACTGAAGCTTTCTTT. Protein sequence: CASSITGGRTEAFF.

V is TRBV7-3 and J is TRBJ2-1; the D gene is possibly TRBD1 (5 bases). The germline V gene encodes CDR1 SGHTA and CDR2 FQGTGA. V was cut by 2 bases and J by 5 bases, with 10 bases left in between. The CDR3 spans 14 residues. In nucleotides, the CDR3 is TGTGCCAGCAGCTTAGGGGCGGCAAACAATGAGCAGTTCTTC. This translates into CASSLGAANNEQFF.

The gene calls are TRBV7-3 and TRBJ2-1; D is perhaps TRBD2 (7 bases). V was pared by 4 bases and J by 9 bases, with 16 bases between. The CDR3 has 14 amino acids. CDR1 is SGHTA and CDR2 is FQGTGA in the germline V gene. The CDR3 loop reads CASSSGLQGSEQFF. Here the CDR3 DNA reads TGTGCCAGCAGCTCGGGACTACAGGGATCTGAGCAGTTCTTC.

CDR3 DNA: TGTGCCAGCAGTTTAAAGTGGGGATCTGAAGCTTTCTTT. Its translation: CASSLKWGSEAFF. The V call is TRBV27, the J call TRBJ1-1; no clear D gene. The CDR3 extends over 13 amino acids. The V end lost 2 bases, the J end lost 6 bases, and 10 bases lay between the germline ends. Germline V gene data show CDR1 as MNHEY and CDR2 as SMNVEV (reference sequence).

V is TRBV5-1 and J is TRBJ2-1; TRBD2 aligns across 9 bases. This CDR3 spans 14 amino acids. Germline lookup yields CDR1 SGHRS and CDR2 YFSETQ. Trimming took 4 bases from V and 5 from J; bases not matched to a gene: 4. In DNA form, the CDR3 reads TGCGCCAGCAGCAAAGTAGCGGGGGACAATGAGCAGTTCTTC. Protein product: CASSKVAGDNEQFF.

This clone came up a few times. The chain links TRBV5-6 to TRBJ1-5, with D possibly TRBD1 on 5 matching bases. Germline assignment: CDR1 SGHDT and CDR2 YYEEEE. The CDR3 is made up of 18 amino acids. V was trimmed by 0 bases and J by 2 bases, leaving 18 bases between them. The CDR3 bases are TGTGCCAGCAGCTTGGGGGGCAGGGTCGGAGTTGGCAATCAGCCCCAGCATTTT. Protein: CASSLGGRVGVGNQPQHF.

The chain links TRBV7-8 to TRBJ2-7, with a possible D match to TRBD2 (5 bases). V lost 3 bases and J 8 bases, leaving 14 bases between the germline ends. Germline V gene data show CDR1 as SGHVS and CDR2 as FQNEAQ. CDR3 length: 13 residues. CDR3 in DNA: TGTGCCAGCAGCTTTGGTGAGGGCGGCCAGCAGTACTTC. Protein sequence: CASSFGEGGQQYF.